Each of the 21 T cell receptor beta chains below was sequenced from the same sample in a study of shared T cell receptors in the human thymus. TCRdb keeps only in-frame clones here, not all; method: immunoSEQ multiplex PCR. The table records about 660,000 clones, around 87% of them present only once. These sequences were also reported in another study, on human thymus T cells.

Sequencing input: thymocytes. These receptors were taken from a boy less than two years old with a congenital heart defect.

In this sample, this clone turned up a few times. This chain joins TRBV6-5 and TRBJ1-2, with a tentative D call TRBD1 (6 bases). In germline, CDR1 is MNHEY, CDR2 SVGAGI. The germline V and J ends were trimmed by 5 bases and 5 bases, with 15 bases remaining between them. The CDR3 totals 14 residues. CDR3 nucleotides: TGTGCCAGCAGTAGAGAAACAGGGATTTATGGCTACACCTTC. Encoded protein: CASSRETGIYGYTF.

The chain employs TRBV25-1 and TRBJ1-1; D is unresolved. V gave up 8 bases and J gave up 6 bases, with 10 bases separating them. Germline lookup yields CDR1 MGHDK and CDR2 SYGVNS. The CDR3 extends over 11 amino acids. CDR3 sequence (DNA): TGTGCCAGCCGGTACGCGGCTGAAGCTTTCTTT. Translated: CASRYAAEAFF.

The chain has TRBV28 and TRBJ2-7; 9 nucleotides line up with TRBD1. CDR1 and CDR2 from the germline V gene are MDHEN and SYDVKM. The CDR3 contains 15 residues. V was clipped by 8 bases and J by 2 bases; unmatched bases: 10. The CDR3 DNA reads TGTGCCAGCGTACACGGCCGGGACAGGGCCTACGAGCAGTACTTC. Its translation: CASVHGRDRAYEQYF.

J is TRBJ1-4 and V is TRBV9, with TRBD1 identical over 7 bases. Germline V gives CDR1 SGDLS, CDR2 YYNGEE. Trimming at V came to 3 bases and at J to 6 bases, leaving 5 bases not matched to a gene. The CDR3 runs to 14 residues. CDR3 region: CASSEAGGDEKLFF. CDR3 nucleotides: TGTGCCAGCAGCGAGGCAGGGGGTGATGAAAAACTGTTTTTT. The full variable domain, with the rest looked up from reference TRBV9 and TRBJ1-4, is DSGVTQTPKHLITATGQRVTLRCSPRSGDLSVYWYQQSLDQGLQFLIQYYNGEERAKGNILERFSAQQFPDLHSELNLSSLELGDSALYFCASSEAGGDEKLFFGSGTQLSVL.

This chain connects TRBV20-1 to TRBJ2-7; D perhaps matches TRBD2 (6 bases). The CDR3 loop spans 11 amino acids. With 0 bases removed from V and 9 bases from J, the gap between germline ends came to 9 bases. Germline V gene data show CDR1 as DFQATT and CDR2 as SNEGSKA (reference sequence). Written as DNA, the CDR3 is TGCAGTGCTAGAGATCGGGGGTGGCAGTACTTC. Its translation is CSARDRGWQYF.

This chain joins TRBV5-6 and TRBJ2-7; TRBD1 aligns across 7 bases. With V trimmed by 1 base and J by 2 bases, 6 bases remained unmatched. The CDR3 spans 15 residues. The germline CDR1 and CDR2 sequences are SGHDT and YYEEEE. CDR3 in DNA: TGTGCCAGCAGCTTGACGGAGACAGGGACCTACGAGCAGTACTTC. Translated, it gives CASSLTETGTYEQYF.

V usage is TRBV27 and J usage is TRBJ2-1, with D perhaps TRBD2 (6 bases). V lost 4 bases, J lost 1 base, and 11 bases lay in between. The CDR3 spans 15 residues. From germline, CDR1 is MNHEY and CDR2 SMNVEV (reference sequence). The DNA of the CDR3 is TGTGCCAGCAGTTCCGGGAGCCAGTCCTACAATGAGCAGTTCTTC. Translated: CASSSGSQSYNEQFF.

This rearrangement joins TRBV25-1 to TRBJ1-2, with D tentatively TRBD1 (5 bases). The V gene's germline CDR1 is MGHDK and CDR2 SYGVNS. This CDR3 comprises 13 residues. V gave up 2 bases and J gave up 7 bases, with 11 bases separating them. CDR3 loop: CASSESPRAGYTF. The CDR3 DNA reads TGTGCCAGCAGTGAAAGTCCCAGGGCTGGCTACACCTTC.

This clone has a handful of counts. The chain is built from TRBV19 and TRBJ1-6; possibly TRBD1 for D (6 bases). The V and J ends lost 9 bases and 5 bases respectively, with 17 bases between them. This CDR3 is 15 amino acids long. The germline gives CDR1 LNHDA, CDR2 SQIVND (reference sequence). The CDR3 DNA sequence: TGTGCCAGGGGACCTAGACAGGCCGATAATTCACCCCTCCACTTT. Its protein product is CARGPRQADNSPLHF.

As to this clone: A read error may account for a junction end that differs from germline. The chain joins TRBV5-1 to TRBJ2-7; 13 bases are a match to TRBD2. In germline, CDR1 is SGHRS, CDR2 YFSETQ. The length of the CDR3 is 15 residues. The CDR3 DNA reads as TGCGCCAGCAGCTTTGGACTAGCGGGAGTTTGCGAGCAGCACTTC. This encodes CASSFGLAGVCEQHF.

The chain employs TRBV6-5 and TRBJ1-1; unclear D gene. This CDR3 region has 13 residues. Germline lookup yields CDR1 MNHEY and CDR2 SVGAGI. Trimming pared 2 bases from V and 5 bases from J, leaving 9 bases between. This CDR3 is CASSYEGRTEAFF. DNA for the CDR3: TGTGCCAGCAGTTACGAGGGTAGAACTGAAGCTTTCTTT.

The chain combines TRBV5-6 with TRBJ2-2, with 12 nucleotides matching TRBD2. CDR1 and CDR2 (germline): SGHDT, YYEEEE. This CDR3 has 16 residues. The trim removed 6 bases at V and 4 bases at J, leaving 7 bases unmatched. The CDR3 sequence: CASTSPSGRGTGELFF. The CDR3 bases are TGTGCCAGCACCTCCCCTAGCGGGAGGGGCACCGGGGAGCTGTTTTTT.

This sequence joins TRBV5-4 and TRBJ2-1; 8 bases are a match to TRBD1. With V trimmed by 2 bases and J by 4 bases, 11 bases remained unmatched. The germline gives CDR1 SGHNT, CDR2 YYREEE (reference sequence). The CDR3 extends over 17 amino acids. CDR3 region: CASSLNLRDRTYNEQFF. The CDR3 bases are TGTGCCAGCAGCTTAAACCTCCGGGACAGGACGTACAATGAGCAGTTCTTC.

CDR3 DNA: TGTGCCAGCAGCTTAGGGGGCCGGACAGCGGTCTACGAGCAGTACTTC. Translation gives CASSLGGRTAVYEQYF. V is TRBV7-9 and J is TRBJ2-7; possibly TRBD1 for D (6 bases). Germline CDR1 reads SEHNR; CDR2 reads FQNEAQ (reference sequence). The V end lost 1 base, the J end lost 3 bases, and 16 bases lay between the germline ends. The CDR3 totals 16 residues.

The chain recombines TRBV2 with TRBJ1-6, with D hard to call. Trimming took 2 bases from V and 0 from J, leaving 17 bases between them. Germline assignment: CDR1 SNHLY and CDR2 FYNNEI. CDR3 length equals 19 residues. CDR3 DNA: TGTGCCAGCAGTGAATCGTTCGGCAGGCTGAGCTCCTATAATTCACCCCTCCACTTT. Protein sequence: CASSESFGRLSSYNSPLHF.

CDR3 in amino acids: CASSFSQEQFF. CDR3 in DNA: TGTGCCAGCAGCTTCTCCCAGGAGCAGTTCTTC. The V and J genes are TRBV2 and TRBJ2-1, with D unclear. Germline V CDR1 and CDR2: SNHLY, FYNNEI. There are 11 residues in the CDR3. V gave up 6 bases and J gave up 10 bases, with 10 bases separating them.

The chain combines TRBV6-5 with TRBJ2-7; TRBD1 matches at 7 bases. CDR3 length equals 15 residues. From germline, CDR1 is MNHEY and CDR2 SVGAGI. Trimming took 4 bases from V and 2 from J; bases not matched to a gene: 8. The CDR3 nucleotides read TGTGCCAGCAGTTTCACCGGGGACAGTACCTACGAGCAGTACTTC. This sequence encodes CASSFTGDSTYEQYF.

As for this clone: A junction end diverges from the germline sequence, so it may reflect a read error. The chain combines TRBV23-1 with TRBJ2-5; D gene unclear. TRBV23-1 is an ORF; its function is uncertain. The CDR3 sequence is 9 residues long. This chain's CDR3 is CANFRGPHF. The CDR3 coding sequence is TGCGCCAACTTTAGAGGCCCTCACTTC.

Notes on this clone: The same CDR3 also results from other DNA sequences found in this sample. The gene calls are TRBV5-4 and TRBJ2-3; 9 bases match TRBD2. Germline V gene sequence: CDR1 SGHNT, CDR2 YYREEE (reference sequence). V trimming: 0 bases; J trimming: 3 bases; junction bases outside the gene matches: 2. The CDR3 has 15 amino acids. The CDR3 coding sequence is TGTGCCAGCAGCTTGGGGCTAGCGGGGACAGATACGCAGTATTTT. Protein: CASSLGLAGTDTQYF. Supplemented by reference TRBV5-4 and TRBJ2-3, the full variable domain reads ETGVTQSPTHLIKTRGQQVTLRCSSQSGHNTVSWYQQALGQGPQFIFQYYREEENGRGNFPPRFSGLQFPNYSSELNVNALELDDSALYLCASSLGLAGTDTQYFGPGTRLTVL.

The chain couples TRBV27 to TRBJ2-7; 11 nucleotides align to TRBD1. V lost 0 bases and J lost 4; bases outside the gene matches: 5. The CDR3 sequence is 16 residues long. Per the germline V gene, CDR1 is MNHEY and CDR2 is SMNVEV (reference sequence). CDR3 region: CASSLSGQGVGYEQYF. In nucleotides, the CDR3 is TGTGCCAGCAGTTTATCGGGACAGGGGGTAGGTTACGAGCAGTACTTC.

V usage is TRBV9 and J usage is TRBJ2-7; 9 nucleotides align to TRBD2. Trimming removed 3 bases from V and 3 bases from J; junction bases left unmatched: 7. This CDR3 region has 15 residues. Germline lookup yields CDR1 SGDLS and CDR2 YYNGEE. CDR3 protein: CASSASSGRVYEQYF. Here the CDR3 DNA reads TGTGCCAGCAGCGCCAGTAGCGGGAGAGTCTACGAGCAGTACTTC. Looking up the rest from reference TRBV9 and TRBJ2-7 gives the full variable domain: DSGVTQTPKHLITATGQRVTLRCSPRSGDLSVYWYQQSLDQGLQFLIQYYNGEERAKGNILERFSAQQFPDLHSELNLSSLELGDSALYFCASSASSGRVYEQYFGPGTRLTVT.